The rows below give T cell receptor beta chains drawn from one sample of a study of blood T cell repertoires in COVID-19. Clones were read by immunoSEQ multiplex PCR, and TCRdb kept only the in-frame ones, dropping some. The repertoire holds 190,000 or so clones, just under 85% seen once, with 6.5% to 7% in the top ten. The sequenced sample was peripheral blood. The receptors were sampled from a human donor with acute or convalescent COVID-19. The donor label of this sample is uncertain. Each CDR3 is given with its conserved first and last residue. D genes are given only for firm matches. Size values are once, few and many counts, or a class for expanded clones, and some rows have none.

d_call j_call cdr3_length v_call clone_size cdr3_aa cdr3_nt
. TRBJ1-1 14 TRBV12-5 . CASGLNRAETEAFF TGTGCTAGTGGTTTAAACAGGGCGGAGACTGAAGCTTTCTTT
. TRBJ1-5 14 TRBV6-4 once CASSDSTGSKPQHF TGTGCCAGCAGTGACTCGACAGGCTCCAAGCCCCAGCATTTT
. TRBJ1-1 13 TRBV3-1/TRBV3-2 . CASSRGEGTEAFF TGTGCCAGCAGCCGCGGGGAAGGCACTGAAGCTTTCTTT
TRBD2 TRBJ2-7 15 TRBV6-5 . CASEGTSGRGREQYF TGTGCCAGCGAAGGGACTAGCGGGAGAGGTCGGGAGCAGTACTTC
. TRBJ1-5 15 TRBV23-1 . CASSQSGPAYQPQHF TGCGCCAGCAGTCAAAGCGGTCCTGCTTATCAGCCCCAGCATTTT
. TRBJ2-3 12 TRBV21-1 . CASQGRADTQYF TGTGCCAGCCAAGGGAGGGCAGATACGCAGTATTTT
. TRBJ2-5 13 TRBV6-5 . CASSYGLQETQYF TGTGCCAGCAGTTACGGACTCCAAGAGACCCAGTACTTC
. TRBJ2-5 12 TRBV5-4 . CASSPDQGTQYF TGTGCCAGCAGCCCCGACCAGGGGACCCAGTACTTC
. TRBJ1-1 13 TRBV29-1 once CSVVPGQNTEAFF TGCAGCGTTGTCCCAGGGCAAAACACTGAAGCTTTCTTT
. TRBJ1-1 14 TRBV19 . CASSPGTVFTEAFF TGTGCCAGTAGCCCGGGTACGGTATTCACTGAAGCTTTCTTT
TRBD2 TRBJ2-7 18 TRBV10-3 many CAISRTSGTYPSSYEQYF TGTGCCATCTCCCGGACTAGCGGTACATACCCAAGCTCCTACGAGCAGTACTTC
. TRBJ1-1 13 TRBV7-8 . CASSFGLSTEAFF TGTGCCAGCAGCTTCGGGTTAAGCACTGAAGCTTTCTTT
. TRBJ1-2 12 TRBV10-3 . CAISESAGGYTF TGTGCCATCAGCGAGAGCGCTGGGGGCTACACCTTC
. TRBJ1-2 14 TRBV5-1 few CASSLVPGSYGYTF TGCGCCAGCAGCTTGGTCCCGGGTAGCTATGGCTACACCTTC
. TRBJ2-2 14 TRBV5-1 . CASSLELTTGELFF TGCGCCAGCAGCTTGGAGCTCACCACCGGGGAGCTGTTTTTT